This T cell receptor beta chain derives from a study of T cells in Graves' hyperthyroidism and ophthalmopathy. This clonotype has ten or more counts. Germline V CDR1 and CDR2: SNHLY, FYNNEI. V was cut by 7 bases and J by 1 base, with 10 bases left in between. The CDR3 totals 13 residues. TCR beta CDR3 regions were amplified from RNA transcripts. In the first-round RT-PCR of the TCR CDR3, the HTBI primer set was used. TCRdb processed the multiplex PCR reads anew with MiXCR; each CDR3 protein has one entry. Of about 400,000 distinct CDR3 sequences listed, 15% to 19% are singletons. The receptor comes from a woman under 30 with Graves' hyperthyroidism. The chain employs TRBV2 and TRBJ1-2, with TRBD1 as a possible D gene (5 bases). The sequenced material came from blood. CDR3 protein: CASIMTVNYGYTF. CDR3 bases: TGTGCCAGCATTATGACAGTTAACTATGGCTACACCTTC.